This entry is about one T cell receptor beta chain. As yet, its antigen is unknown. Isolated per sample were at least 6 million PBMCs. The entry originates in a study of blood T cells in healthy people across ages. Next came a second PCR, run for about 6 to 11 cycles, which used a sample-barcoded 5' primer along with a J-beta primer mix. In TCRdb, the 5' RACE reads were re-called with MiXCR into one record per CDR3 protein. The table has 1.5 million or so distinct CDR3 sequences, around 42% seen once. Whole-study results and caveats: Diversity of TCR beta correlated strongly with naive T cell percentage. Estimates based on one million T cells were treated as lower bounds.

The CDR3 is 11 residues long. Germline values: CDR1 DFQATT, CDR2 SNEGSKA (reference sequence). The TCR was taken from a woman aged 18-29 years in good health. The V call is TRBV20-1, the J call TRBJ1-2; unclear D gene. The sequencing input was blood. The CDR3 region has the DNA TGCAGGGCCCGAGGGTCTGTTGGCTACACCTTC. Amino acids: CRARGSVGYTF.